This TCR beta chain was documented in a study of cytomegalovirus exposure and HLA in healthy donors. Notes on the study in general: Associated with cytomegalovirus, according to the listing, were 150 to 200 TCR beta chains. In a later analysis, an Asian-associated ancestry cluster reportedly showed fewer N-insertions than the roughly 710-donor mean. Presence/absence analyses assumed roughly uniform sequencing depth across donors. It was in a later analysis that TCR association rates were seen to vary by HLA locus, highest for DRB1 and lowest for HLA-C.

This clone was seen only once. The antigen is undetermined. This CDR3 contains 15 residues. CDR1 and CDR2 (germline): SGDLS, YYNGEE. Deletions cut 4 bases from V and 5 bases from J, with 19 bases between. The PCR was carried out with 60 Vbeta primers and 13 Jbeta primers. TCRdb's copy holds only in-frame clones and misses some; the assay was immunoSEQ multiplex PCR. The sample carries around 220,000 clones, about 80% recorded once. The sequenced sample consisted of PBMCs. The gene calls are TRBV9 and TRBJ2-7, with D possibly being TRBD2 (5 bases). This clonotype originated in a man aged 18-30 years in good health and CMV-seronegative. The CDR3 nucleotides read TGTGCCAGCAGCCCTGAGTTCGAGGGTCATCACGAGCAGTACTTC. Encoded protein: CASSPEFEGHHEQYF. The complete variable domain, with remaining parts taken from reference TRBV9 and TRBJ2-7, reads DSGVTQTPKHLITATGQRVTLRCSPRSGDLSVYWYQQSLDQGLQFLIQYYNGEERAKGNILERFSAQQFPDLHSELNLSSLELGDSALYFCASSPEFEGHHEQYFGPGTRLTVT.